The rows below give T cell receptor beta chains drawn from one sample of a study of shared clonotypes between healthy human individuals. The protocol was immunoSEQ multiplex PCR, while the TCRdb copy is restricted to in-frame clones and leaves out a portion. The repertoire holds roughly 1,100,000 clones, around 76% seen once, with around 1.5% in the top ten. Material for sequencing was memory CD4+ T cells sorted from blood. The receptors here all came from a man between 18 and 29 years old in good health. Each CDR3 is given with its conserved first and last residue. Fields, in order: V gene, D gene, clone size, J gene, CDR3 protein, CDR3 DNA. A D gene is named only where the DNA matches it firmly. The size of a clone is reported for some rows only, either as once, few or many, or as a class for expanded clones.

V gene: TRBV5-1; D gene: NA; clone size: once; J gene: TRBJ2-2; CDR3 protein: CASSSDWYTGELFF; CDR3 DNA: TGCGCCAGCAGCTCTGACTGGTACACCGGGGAGCTGTTTTTT
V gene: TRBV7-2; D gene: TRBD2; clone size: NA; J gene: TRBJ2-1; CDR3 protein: CASSLQAGTGDEQFF; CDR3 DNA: TGTGCCAGCAGCTTACAAGCGGGAACGGGCGATGAGCAGTTCTTC
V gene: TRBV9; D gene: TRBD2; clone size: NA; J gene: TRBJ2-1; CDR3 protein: CASSVVHGGTINNEQFF; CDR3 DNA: TGTGCCAGCAGCGTAGTTCACGGGGGGACCATTAACAATGAGCAGTTCTTC
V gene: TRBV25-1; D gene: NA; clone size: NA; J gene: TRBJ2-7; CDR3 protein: CASSGRLKQYF; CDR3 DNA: TGTGCCAGCAGTGGGCGACTTAAGCAGTACTTC
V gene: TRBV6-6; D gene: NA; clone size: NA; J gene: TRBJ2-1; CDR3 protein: CASSYLLEQFF; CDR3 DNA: TGTGCCAGCAGTTACTTGCTAGAGCAGTTCTTC
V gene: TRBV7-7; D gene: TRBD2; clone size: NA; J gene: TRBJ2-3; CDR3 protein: CASSLSSGYTDTQYF; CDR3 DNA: TGTGCTAGCAGCTTATCTAGCGGGTACACAGATACGCAGTATTTT
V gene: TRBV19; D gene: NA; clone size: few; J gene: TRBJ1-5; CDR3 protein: CASSMNFAEPQHF; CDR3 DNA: TGTGCCAGTAGTATGAACTTCGCTGAGCCCCAGCATTTT
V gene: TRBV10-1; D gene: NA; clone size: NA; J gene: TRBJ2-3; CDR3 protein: CASSESFSSTDTQYF; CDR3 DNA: TGCGCCAGCAGTGAGTCATTCTCCTCCACAGATACGCAGTATTTT
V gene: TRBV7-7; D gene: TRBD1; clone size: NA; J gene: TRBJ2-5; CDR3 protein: CASSAQGARETQYF; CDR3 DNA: TGTGCTAGCAGCGCCCAGGGGGCCAGGGAGACCCAGTACTTC
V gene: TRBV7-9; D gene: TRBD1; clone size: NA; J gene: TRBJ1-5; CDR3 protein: CASSPRGDQPQHF; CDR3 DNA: TGTGCCAGCAGCCCCAGGGGGGATCAGCCCCAGCATTTT
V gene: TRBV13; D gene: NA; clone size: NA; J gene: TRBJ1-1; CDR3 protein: CASSLGRKNTEAFF; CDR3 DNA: TGTGCCAGCAGCTTGGGCAGAAAGAACACTGAAGCTTTCTTT
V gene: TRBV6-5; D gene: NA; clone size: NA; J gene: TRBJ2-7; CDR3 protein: CASRAAGEQYF; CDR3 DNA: TGTGCCAGCAGGGCGGCGGGAGAGCAGTACTTC
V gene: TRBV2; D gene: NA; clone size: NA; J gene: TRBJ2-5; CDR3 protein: CASSGDGAQETQYF; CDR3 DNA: TGTGCCAGCAGTGGGGACGGAGCCCAAGAGACCCAGTACTTC
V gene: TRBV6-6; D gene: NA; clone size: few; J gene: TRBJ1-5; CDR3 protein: CASSSEGQGNQPQHF; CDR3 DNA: TGTGCCAGCTCGTCGGAGGGGCAAGGCAATCAGCCCCAGCATTTT
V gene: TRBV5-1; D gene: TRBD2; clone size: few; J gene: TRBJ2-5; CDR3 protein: CASSSGLALGETQYF; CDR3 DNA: TGCGCCAGCAGCTCGGGACTAGCATTAGGGGAGACCCAGTACTTC
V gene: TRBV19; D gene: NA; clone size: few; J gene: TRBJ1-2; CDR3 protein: CASSTRLSRDGYGYTF; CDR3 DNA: TGTGCCAGTAGTACCCGATTATCTCGGGACGGCTATGGCTACACCTTC
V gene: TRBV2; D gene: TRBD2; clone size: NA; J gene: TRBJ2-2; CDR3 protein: CASKPGLANTGELFF; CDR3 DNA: TGTGCCAGCAAGCCGGGACTAGCGAACACCGGGGAGCTGTTTTTT
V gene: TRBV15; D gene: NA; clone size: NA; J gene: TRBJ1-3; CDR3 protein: CATSRDFSSGNTIYF; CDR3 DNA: TGTGCCACCAGCCGGGACTTTAGCTCTGGAAACACCATATATTTT
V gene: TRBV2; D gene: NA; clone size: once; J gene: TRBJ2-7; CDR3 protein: CASRAGAYEQYF; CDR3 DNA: TGTGCCAGCAGGGCCGGGGCGTACGAGCAGTACTTC
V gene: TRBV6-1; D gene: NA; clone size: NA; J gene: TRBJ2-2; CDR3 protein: CASSVANTGELFF; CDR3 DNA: TGTGCCAGCAGTGTAGCGAACACCGGGGAGCTGTTTTTT